A single sample is the source of the 18 T cell receptor beta chains below, sequenced in a study of OX40 agonist ivuxolimab in advanced cancers. Sequencing was performed with immunoSEQ multiplex PCR; in TCRdb, only in-frame clones are kept and a portion is missing. The sample yields over 50,000 clones, about 83% seen once. Sample: CD4+ or CD8+ T cells sorted from blood, taken in a trial of the OX40 agonist ivuxolimab. The receptors were gathered from an adult with an advanced solid tumor such as melanoma, head and neck, liver or kidney cancer.

This chain uses TRBV29-1 with TRBJ1-2; no definite D call. This CDR3 spans 10 amino acids. Germline V CDR1 and CDR2: SQVTM, ANQGSEA. V lost 6 bases and J lost 11, with 13 bases in between. This CDR3 is CSVLEQMYTF. The CDR3 nucleotides read TGCAGCGTCCTGGAACAGATGTACACCTTC.

In regard to this clone: An end of the junction does not agree with germline; a read error may underlie this. This chain links TRBV7-7 with TRBJ2-5; D may be TRBD2 (6 bases). Germline CDR1 and CDR2: SSHAT and FNYEAQ (reference sequence). The CDR3 totals 15 residues. The CDR3 here is CASSLVGGAGETQYF. DNA of the CDR3: TGTGCTAGCAGCTTAGTCGGGGGAGCGGGAGAGACCCAGTACTTC.

In DNA form, the CDR3 reads TGTGCCAGCAGCGACCTTTCGTTGGTACGGGGCTCCTATAATTCACCCCTCCACTTT. Translating it yields CASSDLSLVRGSYNSPLHF. J is TRBJ1-6 and V is TRBV5-6; D gene ambiguous. CDR3 length: 19 residues. The V end lost 4 bases, the J end lost 0 bases, and 20 bases lay between the germline ends. Germline V gives CDR1 SGHDT, CDR2 YYEEEE.

CDR3 DNA: TGTGCCAGCAGCACCCCGCAGGGGAGCTCCTACGAGCAGTACTTC. This encodes CASSTPQGSSYEQYF. J is TRBJ2-7 and V is TRBV5-4; TRBD1 might be the D (6 bases). Trimming shortened V by 4 bases and J by 0 bases, and 14 bases separated the two germline ends. The germline V gene encodes CDR1 SGHNT and CDR2 YYREEE (reference sequence). The CDR3 is 15 amino acids.

This chain links TRBV2 with TRBJ2-5, with 9 nucleotides matching TRBD2. V shed 9 bases and J 3 bases; nucleotides not matched to a gene: 11. This CDR3 is 15 amino acids long. Germline CDR1 is SNHLY and CDR2 is FYNNEI. The CDR3 loop is CARRGGLAGKETQYF. The CDR3 coding sequence is TGTGCCAGAAGGGGGGGTCTAGCGGGGAAAGAGACCCAGTACTTC.

This clone was seen a single time. The genes are TRBV7-9 and TRBJ2-2; a possible D gene is TRBD1 (5 bases). The germline CDR1 and CDR2 sequences are SEHNR and FQNEAQ (reference sequence). The CDR3 totals 16 residues. The V gene lost 5 bases and the J gene lost 1 base, with 14 bases spanning the gap. CDR3 in DNA: TGTGCCAGCAGCCCCCTCCTTACAGGGAACACCGGGGAGCTGTTTTTT. Translating it yields CASSPLLTGNTGELFF.

The chain is built from TRBV7-2 and TRBJ2-5, with unresolved D. V shed 4 bases and J shed 6 bases, with 18 bases lying between them. Germline CDR1 SGHTA, CDR2 FQGNSA. This CDR3 region has 15 residues. CDR3 sequence: CASSSVSTSSKTQYF. The CDR3 region has the DNA TGTGCCAGCAGCTCAGTATCGACAAGTTCCAAGACCCAGTACTTC.

The V gene is TRBV11-2, the J gene TRBJ1-1; no clear D. The V end was cut by 0 bases, the J end by 1 base, with 12 bases between. This CDR3 has 16 residues. Germline V gene lookup returns CDR1 SGHAT and CDR2 FQNNGV. CDR3 in amino acids: CASSLEVIVGNTEAFF. The CDR3 nucleotides read TGTGCCAGCAGCTTAGAAGTAATAGTGGGGAACACTGAAGCTTTCTTT.

The gene calls are TRBV13 and TRBJ2-2, with 7 bases matching TRBD1. Germline CDR1 is PRHDT and CDR2 is FYEKMQ (reference sequence). This CDR3 has 16 residues. The V segment lost 4 bases and the J segment 6 bases; nucleotides outside the gene matches: 11. CDR3 sequence: CASSSNRGGSAGELFF. DNA for the CDR3: TGTGCCAGCAGCTCTAACAGGGGCGGGTCTGCCGGGGAGCTGTTTTTT.

This chain links TRBV9 with TRBJ2-3; D not certain. The ends were cut back, 0 bases at V and 6 bases at J, with 11 bases in the middle. The CDR3 runs to 14 residues. Per germline, CDR1 SGDLS and CDR2 YYNGEE. The CDR3 bases are TGTGCCAGCAGCGTAGAGGGTAGCTGGGATACGCAGTATTTT. It yields the protein CASSVEGSWDTQYF.

This clone counts as medium-sized. The chain has TRBV29-1 and TRBJ1-3; tentatively, D is TRBD1 (5 bases). CDR3 size: 12 residues. Looked up from germline, CDR1 is SQVTM and CDR2 is ANQGSEA. V lost 5 bases to trimming and J lost 4 bases, with 9 bases between them. CDR3 region: CSVLRDGNTIYF. The CDR3 DNA reads TGCAGCGTTCTGAGGGACGGAAACACCATATATTTT.

The V call is TRBV5-1, the J call TRBJ2-6; D is unresolved. This CDR3 contains 15 residues. Trimming removed 2 bases from V and 0 bases from J, with 6 bases in between. Per the germline V gene, CDR1 is SGHRS and CDR2 is YFSETQ. In DNA form, the CDR3 reads TGCGCCAGCAGCTTACTACCCTCTGGGGCCAACGTCCTGACTTTC. As protein: CASSLLPSGANVLTF.

The rearrangement links TRBV5-1 to TRBJ1-2; unclear D gene. With 3 bases removed from V and 7 bases from J, the gap between germline ends came to 16 bases. This CDR3 has 14 amino acids. Germline lookup yields CDR1 SGHRS and CDR2 YFSETQ. CDR3 residues: CASSSRTERVGYTF. The CDR3 nucleotides are TGCGCCAGCAGCTCAAGGACCGAAAGAGTTGGCTACACCTTC.

The chain links TRBV7-8 to TRBJ2-1; 10 bases align to TRBD2. After removal of 4 bases from V and 4 bases from J, the junction contained 16 bases not matched to a gene. Germline values: CDR1 SGHVS, CDR2 FQNEAQ. This CDR3 is 19 amino acids long. CDR3 residues: CASSSKPPYLAGEYNEQFF. DNA of the CDR3: TGTGCCAGCAGCTCAAAACCCCCCTACCTAGCGGGGGAATACAATGAGCAGTTCTTC.

The table lists this clone with a count of one. The rearrangement links TRBV15 to TRBJ2-3, with TRBD1 matching 8 bases. There are 13 residues in the CDR3. Germline V lookup: CDR1 LNHNV, CDR2 YYDKDF (reference sequence). The V gene end was trimmed by 9 bases and the J gene end by 4 bases; junction bases not matched to a gene: 6. The CDR3 DNA sequence: TGTGCCACTACGCAGGGGGCTGCAGATACGCAGTATTTT. It codes for CATTQGAADTQYF.

The V and J genes are TRBV19 and TRBJ1-1; a possible D gene is TRBD1 (5 bases). V was clipped by 3 bases and J by 4 bases, with 9 bases between them. This CDR3 spans 13 amino acids. In germline, CDR1 is LNHDA, CDR2 SQIVND (reference sequence). CDR3 sequence (DNA): TGTGCCAGTAGTATGGGGACCCTCACTGAAGCTTTCTTT. Protein product: CASSMGTLTEAFF.

This sequence joins TRBV5-6 and TRBJ1-2; D call uncertain. The germline gives CDR1 SGHDT, CDR2 YYEEEE. This CDR3 has 11 amino acids. The V end lost 1 base, the J end lost 10 bases, and 8 bases lay between the germline ends. In DNA, the CDR3 is TGTGCCAGCAGCTTGTTTGGAGTCTACACCTTC. Amino acid sequence: CASSLFGVYTF.

With regard to this clone: Other DNA sequences in this specimen translate into the identical CDR3. The chain couples TRBV6-5 to TRBJ2-7; maybe TRBD1 (5 bases). The germline gives CDR1 MNHEY, CDR2 SVGAGI. CDR3 length equals 12 residues. V lost 5 bases and J 4 bases, leaving 9 bases between the germline ends. CDR3 loop: CASSPRGYEQYF. CDR3 coding DNA: TGTGCCAGCAGTCCAAGGGGTTACGAGCAGTACTTC.